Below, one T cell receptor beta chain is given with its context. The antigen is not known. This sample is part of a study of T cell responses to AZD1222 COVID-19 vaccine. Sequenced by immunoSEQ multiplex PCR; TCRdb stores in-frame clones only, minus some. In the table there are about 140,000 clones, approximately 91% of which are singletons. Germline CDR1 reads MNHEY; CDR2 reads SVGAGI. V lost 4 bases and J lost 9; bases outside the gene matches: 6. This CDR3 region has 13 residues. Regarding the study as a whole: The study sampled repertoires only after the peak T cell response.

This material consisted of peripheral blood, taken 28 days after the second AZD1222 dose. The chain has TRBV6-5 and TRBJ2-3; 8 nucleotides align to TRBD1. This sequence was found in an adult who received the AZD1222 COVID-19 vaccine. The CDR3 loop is CASSSRQGITQYF. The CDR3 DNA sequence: TGTGCCAGCAGTTCCAGACAGGGGATAACGCAGTATTTT.